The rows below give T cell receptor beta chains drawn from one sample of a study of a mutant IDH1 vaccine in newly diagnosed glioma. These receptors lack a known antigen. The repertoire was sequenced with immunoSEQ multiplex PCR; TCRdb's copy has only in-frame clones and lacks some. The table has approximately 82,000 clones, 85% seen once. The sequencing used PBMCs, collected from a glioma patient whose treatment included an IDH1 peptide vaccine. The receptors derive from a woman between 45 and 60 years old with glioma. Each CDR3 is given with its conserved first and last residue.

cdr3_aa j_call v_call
CASRGLGYEKLFF TRBJ1-4 TRBV6-4
CASSMSGSGANVLTF TRBJ2-6 TRBV28
CASSLAGESGTQYF TRBJ2-3 TRBV27
CASSLQGRGTGELFF TRBJ2-2 TRBV7-9
CASSLTSYNEQFF TRBJ2-1 TRBV7-3
CASSLSGGASYEQYF TRBJ2-7 TRBV28
CSVAGTVNTEAFF TRBJ1-1 TRBV29-1
CASSPGLGSSYEQYF TRBJ2-7 TRBV18
CASSPSGETQYF TRBJ2-5 TRBV18
CATSRTSGRASAGELFF TRBJ2-2 TRBV15